This entry features one TCR beta chain sequence. The V gene's germline CDR1 is KGHDR and CDR2 SFDVKD. CDR3 size: 15 residues. After removal of 4 bases from V and 5 bases from J, the junction contained 6 bases not matched to a gene. This specimen comes from a study of regulatory T cells in long-lasting Graves disease. Arm-PCR with iRepertoire HTBI primers amplified the CDR3 regions for these TCR beta libraries. TCRdb passed the multiplex PCR reads through MiXCR, listing each CDR3 protein once. Here the sample spans 400,000 to 550,000 distinct CDR3 sequences, more than 13% being singletons. Noted time point: newly diagnosed GD, antithyroid drugs for less than 3 months. RNA from PBMCs was the source of the TCR library. The data were also submitted as part of a second study, on T cells in Graves' hyperthyroidism and ophthalmopathy.

The chain carries TRBV24-1 and TRBJ2-3; 9 bases align to TRBD1. The sequencing used peripheral blood mononuclear cells (PBMCs), collected at new diagnosis, from a patient treated with antithyroid drugs. The clonotype was recovered from a woman aged 25-40 years with Graves disease. For the CDR3, the DNA is TGTGCCACCAGTGACCCCGGGACAGGGAGAGATACGCAGTATTTT. The encoded protein is CATSDPGTGRDTQYF.